A single sample is the source of the 30 T cell receptor beta chains below, sequenced in a study of blood T cell repertoires in COVID-19. Clones were read by immunoSEQ multiplex PCR, and TCRdb kept only the in-frame ones, dropping some. This table has 200,000 or so clones, around 85% appearing once. The specimen sequenced was PBMCs or T cells enriched from blood (not recorded which). These receptors all stem from a woman in her forties with acute COVID-19.

The chain carries TRBV5-4 and TRBJ2-5, with 10 positions matching TRBD2. V lost 3 bases, J lost 5 bases, and 13 bases stayed unmatched. CDR1 is SGHNT and CDR2 is YYREEE in the germline V gene (reference sequence). The CDR3 loop spans 17 amino acids. Here the CDR3 DNA reads TGTGCCAGCAGCTCTAACGAGCGGGGGGGCCTCGCTGAGACCCAGTACTTC. It encodes CASSSNERGGLAETQYF. Full variable domain (rest looked up from reference TRBV5-4 and TRBJ2-5): ETGVTQSPTHLIKTRGQQVTLRCSSQSGHNTVSWYQQALGQGPQFIFQYYREEENGRGNFPPRFSGLQFPNYSSELNVNALELDDSALYLCASSSNERGGLAETQYFGPGTRLLVL.

This rearrangement joins TRBV25-1 to TRBJ2-7; 8 bases are a match to TRBD1. The CDR3 is made up of 13 amino acids. V was pared by 7 bases and J by 3 bases, with 5 bases of the junction left unmatched. Germline CDR1 and CDR2: MGHDK and SYGVNS. CDR3 DNA sequence: TGTGCCAGCACCGGGACAGGAAACTACGAGCAGTACTTC. Amino acids: CASTGTGNYEQYF.

The CDR3 is CASSPGMVLRYGYTF. For the CDR3, the DNA is TGTGCCAGCTCACCCGGGATGGTTCTTCGCTATGGCTACACCTTC. The chain links TRBV18 to TRBJ1-2; D is ambiguous. The germline V gene encodes CDR1 KGHSH and CDR2 LQKENI. The CDR3 contains 15 residues. The germline V and J ends were trimmed by 3 bases and 4 bases, with 15 bases remaining between them.

The chain recombines TRBV5-1 with TRBJ2-7, with a weak D call TRBD1 (6 bases). The V gene's germline CDR1 is SGHRS and CDR2 YFSETQ. The CDR3 consists of 15 residues. Deletions cut 1 base from V and 2 bases from J, with 13 bases between. CDR3 protein: CASSLYIGQPYEQYF. The CDR3 DNA sequence: TGCGCCAGCAGCTTGTATATCGGACAGCCCTACGAGCAGTACTTC.

The chain uses TRBV10-1 and TRBJ2-5; 10 positions agree with TRBD1. Looked up from germline, CDR1 is WNHNN and CDR2 is SYGVQD (reference sequence). The CDR3 is 15 amino acids. Germline trimming cut 5 bases from V and 3 bases from J; bases unmatched to any gene: 6. The CDR3 loop is CASSPGQGSKETQYF. The DNA for the CDR3 is TGCGCCAGCAGTCCGGGACAGGGGTCCAAAGAGACCCAGTACTTC.

The rearrangement joins TRBV9 to TRBJ2-1; D perhaps matches TRBD2 (5 bases). With 4 bases removed from V and 0 bases from J, the gap between germline ends came to 14 bases. Germline V lookup: CDR1 SGDLS, CDR2 YYNGEE. The CDR3 runs to 16 residues. CDR3 protein: CASSPRGSGSYNEQFF. Written as DNA, the CDR3 is TGTGCCAGCAGCCCCCGCGGGTCGGGCTCCTACAATGAGCAGTTCTTC.

In nucleotides, the CDR3 is TGCAGCGTTGGGGCGGGCGGCTACACCTTC. Encoded protein: CSVGAGGYTF. The chain combines TRBV29-1 with TRBJ1-2, with D hard to call. V lost 4 bases and J 8 bases, leaving 8 bases between the germline ends. The CDR3 length is 10 residues. Germline V gene data show CDR1 as SQVTM and CDR2 as ANQGSEA.

The chain carries TRBV6-1 and TRBJ2-5, with 8 bases aligning to TRBD1. Germline values: CDR1 MNHNS, CDR2 SASEGT. Trimming removed 3 bases from V and 1 base from J; junction bases left unmatched: 7. The CDR3 sequence is 16 residues long. CDR3 nucleotides: TGTGCCAGCAGTGACGACAGGGGAGGACTCCAAGAGACCCAGTACTTC. It specifies CASSDDRGGLQETQYF.

The chain uses TRBV3-1 (or the pseudogene TRBV3-2) and TRBJ1-2; 8 bases agree with TRBD1. Germline loops: CDR1 LGHDT, CDR2 YNNKEL (reference sequence). Trimming at V came to 4 bases and at J to 5 bases, leaving 3 bases not matched to a gene. The CDR3 spans 13 residues. CDR3 sequence reads: CASSPRQGYGYTF. The CDR3 DNA sequence: TGTGCCAGCAGCCCTAGACAGGGGTATGGCTACACCTTC.

The V and J genes are TRBV5-1 and TRBJ2-1, with TRBD2 identical over 9 bases. This CDR3 is 15 amino acids long. Germline lookup yields CDR1 SGHRS and CDR2 YFSETQ. Trimming took 5 bases from V and 1 from J; bases not matched to a gene: 4. CDR3 amino acids: CASRPLAGSYNEQFF. For the CDR3, the DNA is TGCGCCAGCAGACCTCTAGCGGGATCCTACAATGAGCAGTTCTTC. The full variable domain, with the rest looked up from reference TRBV5-1 and TRBJ2-1, is KAGVTQTPRYLIKTRGQQVTLSCSPISGHRSVSWYQQTPGQGLQFLFEYFSETQRNKGNFPGRFSGRQFSNSRSEMNVSTLELGDSALYLCASRPLAGSYNEQFFGPGTRLTVL.

The V gene is TRBV7-2, the J gene TRBJ2-3; D gene uncertain. Germline lookup yields CDR1 SGHTA and CDR2 FQGNSA. Trimming removed 1 base from V and 6 bases from J, with 5 bases in between. The CDR3 runs to 12 residues. The CDR3 DNA reads TGTGCCAGCAGCTTAGTGAGGGATACGCAGTATTTT. It is translated as CASSLVRDTQYF.

The chain uses TRBV7-9 and TRBJ2-1; 8 bases match TRBD2. The length of the CDR3 is 17 residues. The V gene end was trimmed by 5 bases and the J gene end by 3 bases; junction bases not matched to a gene: 12. The V gene's germline CDR1 is SEHNR and CDR2 FQNEAQ (reference sequence). CDR3 loop: CASSPTGGLVNYNEQFF. CDR3 in DNA: TGTGCCAGCAGCCCGACGGGGGGACTAGTGAACTACAATGAGCAGTTCTTC.

In its sample, this clone was seen once. This chain joins TRBV5-5 and TRBJ2-3; a possible D gene is TRBD2 (6 bases). Between the trimmed V and J ends, which lost 4 bases and 4 bases, there was a span of 22 bases. Per the germline V gene, CDR1 is SGHKS and CDR2 is YYEKEE (reference sequence). This CDR3 spans 17 amino acids. DNA for the CDR3: TGTGCCAGCAGCCCCAAAAGTAGCTGGGACTGGGCAGATACGCAGTATTTT. Translating gives CASSPKSSWDWADTQYF.

The chain joins TRBV18 to TRBJ1-4, with D hard to call. With 6 bases removed from V and 7 bases from J, the gap between germline ends came to 12 bases. The CDR3 consists of 13 residues. The germline gives CDR1 KGHSH, CDR2 LQKENI. The CDR3, as DNA: TGTGCCAGCTCTCCCACCGGAGGTGAAAAACTGTTTTTT. Translating it yields CASSPTGGEKLFF.

The chain recombines TRBV5-1 with TRBJ1-2; D is perhaps TRBD1 (6 bases). CDR3 length: 15 residues. V was shortened by 4 bases and J by 2 bases, with 15 bases between the two germline ends. Germline assignment: CDR1 SGHRS and CDR2 YFSETQ. This chain's CDR3 is CASSVGPDSNYGYTF. The CDR3 nucleotides are TGCGCCAGCAGCGTGGGTCCGGACAGCAACTATGGCTACACCTTC.

V and J are TRBV5-1 and TRBJ2-2, with 14 bases matching TRBD2. The CDR3 consists of 20 residues. CDR1 SGHRS and CDR2 YFSETQ come from the germline V gene. The V and J ends lost 0 bases and 1 base, in that order; junction bases with no gene match: 8. The CDR3 nucleotides read TGCGCCAGCAGCTTGGGCACCGGGACTAGCGGGAGAAGGAACACCGGGGAGCTGTTTTTT. Translating it yields CASSLGTGTSGRRNTGELFF.

The genes are TRBV7-8 and TRBJ2-3; 8 bases agree with TRBD1. This CDR3 contains 16 residues. The germline gives CDR1 SGHVS, CDR2 FQNEAQ. The V gene end was trimmed by 5 bases and the J gene end by 2 bases; junction bases not matched to a gene: 9. This CDR3 is CASSSWGQDLTDTQYF. CDR3 DNA: TGTGCCAGCAGCAGTTGGGGACAGGACCTCACAGATACGCAGTATTTT.

This clone was picked up one time. The chain recombines TRBV5-1 with TRBJ2-7, with a weak D call TRBD1 (5 bases). Germline CDR1 reads SGHRS; CDR2 reads YFSETQ. The CDR3 is 14 amino acids. The ends were cut back, 0 bases at V and 2 bases at J, with 9 bases in the middle. CDR3 amino acids: CASSLARQTYEQYF. The CDR3, as DNA: TGCGCCAGCAGCTTGGCCAGACAGACCTACGAGCAGTACTTC.

In this sample, this clone turned up a few times. This chain uses TRBV27 with TRBJ1-2; no clear D. The germline CDR1 and CDR2 sequences are MNHEY and SMNVEV (reference sequence). The CDR3 consists of 17 residues. Trimming left V 5 bases short and J 2 bases short, with 21 bases between. In DNA, the CDR3 is TGTGCCAGCAGTCCCCAGGACGGCGGAGGCTGGAACTATGGCTACACCTTC. It specifies CASSPQDGGGWNYGYTF.

This clone has just one count. This chain uses TRBV6-6 with TRBJ1-4, with TRBD1 matching 8 bases. Germline CDR1 reads MNHNY; CDR2 reads SVGAGI (reference sequence). This CDR3 has 15 residues. The J segment lost 5 bases and the V segment lost 4 bases, leaving 6 bases of the junction unmatched. CDR3 coding DNA: TGTGCCAGCAGTTTTATGCAGGGGGCGAATGAAAAACTGTTTTTT. This encodes CASSFMQGANEKLFF.

The chain has TRBV11-2 and TRBJ1-1; tentatively, D is TRBD1 (5 bases). Trimming took 1 base from V and 2 from J, leaving 8 bases between them. Germline assignment: CDR1 SGHAT and CDR2 FQNNGV. There are 14 residues in the CDR3. CDR3 DNA: TGTGCCAGCAGCTTAGGACAGAAAAACACTGAAGCTTTCTTT. This encodes CASSLGQKNTEAFF.

This chain links TRBV6-5 with TRBJ1-2, with D maybe TRBD1 (5 bases). The V end lost 0 bases, the J end lost 2 bases, and 10 bases lay between the germline ends. The CDR3 is made up of 15 amino acids. Germline V gene lookup returns CDR1 MNHEY and CDR2 SVGAGI. The CDR3 sequence is CASSYSLGGNYGYTF. The CDR3 DNA sequence: TGTGCCAGCAGTTACTCTTTGGGGGGGAACTATGGCTACACCTTC.

This clone was recorded once. This chain uses TRBV3-1 (or the pseudogene TRBV3-2) with TRBJ2-1; D might be TRBD2 (7 bases). From germline, CDR1 is LGHDT and CDR2 YNNKEL (reference sequence). The CDR3 length is 17 residues. Trimming stripped 1 base from V and 9 bases from J, with 22 bases between. The CDR3 loop is CASSQVQGRAASGEQFF. The CDR3 nucleotides are TGTGCCAGCAGCCAAGTCCAGGGGAGGGCCGCTTCGGGTGAGCAGTTCTTC.

This chain links TRBV19 with TRBJ1-2; TRBD1 aligns across 7 bases. V was pared by 1 base and J by 9 bases, with 5 bases of the junction left unmatched. The CDR3 extends over 13 amino acids. Germline CDR1 and CDR2: LNHDA and SQIVND (reference sequence). CDR3 nucleotide sequence: TGTGCCAGTAGTATAGGTGACAGGGACCGCTACACCTTC. Translation gives CASSIGDRDRYTF.

The gene calls are TRBV5-6 and TRBJ2-7; D is possibly TRBD1 (6 bases). CDR3 length: 12 amino acids. Trimming left V 4 bases short and J 5 bases short, with 10 bases between. Germline CDR1 is SGHDT and CDR2 is YYEEEE. Written as DNA, the CDR3 is TGTGCCAGCAGCGACAGGCTGGACGAGCAGTACTTC. Its translation: CASSDRLDEQYF.

This clone is a singleton in its sample. This chain joins TRBV19 and TRBJ1-5, with D uncertain. Germline V lookup: CDR1 LNHDA, CDR2 SQIVND (reference sequence). V was cut by 3 bases and J by 5 bases, with 5 bases left in between. This CDR3 spans 12 amino acids. DNA for the CDR3: TGTGCCAGTAGTATCAGTGATCAGCCCCAGCATTTT. It encodes CASSISDQPQHF.

The chain is built from TRBV20-1 and TRBJ2-3; TRBD2 matches 9 bases. Germline V gene sequence: CDR1 DFQATT, CDR2 SNEGSKA (reference sequence). V was pared by 3 bases and J by 0 bases, with 4 bases of the junction left unmatched. The CDR3 covers 15 residues. The CDR3 loop reads CSASGAGGSTDTQYF. The DNA of the CDR3 is TGCAGTGCTAGTGGCGCGGGGGGGAGCACAGATACGCAGTATTTT.

This sequence joins TRBV27 and TRBJ2-6; TRBD1 matches 8 bases. Germline V gene data show CDR1 as MNHEY and CDR2 as SMNVEV (reference sequence). V was clipped by 4 bases and J by 2 bases; unmatched bases: 7. The CDR3 totals 17 residues. Here the CDR3 reads CASSSGTGKPGANVLTF. The CDR3 nucleotides are TGTGCCAGCAGTTCGGGGACAGGTAAACCTGGGGCCAACGTCCTGACTTTC.

The chain employs TRBV30 and TRBJ1-4; D not resolved. This CDR3 spans 12 amino acids. Between the trimmed V and J ends, which lost 2 bases and 7 bases, there was a span of 8 bases. CDR1 is GTSNPN and CDR2 is SVGIG in the germline V gene (reference sequence). Here the CDR3 DNA reads TGTGCCTGGAGTCTATACAGTGAAAAACTGTTTTTT. Translation gives CAWSLYSEKLFF.

V is TRBV7-2 and J is TRBJ2-1, with 9 bases lining up with TRBD1. Per the germline V gene, CDR1 is SGHTA and CDR2 is FQGNSA. This CDR3 is 15 amino acids long. The trim removed 6 bases at V and 4 bases at J, leaving 7 bases unmatched. The CDR3 nucleotides read TGTGCCAGCAGTTTTAGGACAGGGGATTACAATGAGCAGTTCTTC. Translated: CASSFRTGDYNEQFF.